This is a list of T cell receptor beta chains from one sample in a study of Graves' ophthalmopathy and Graves' hyperthyroidism. From the multiplex PCR reads, TCRdb called clonotypes with MiXCR, one entry per CDR3 protein. The repertoire holds 740,000 or so distinct CDR3 sequences, with roughly two fifths as singletons. The sequenced sample consisted of peripheral blood. These receptors were collected from an adult man with Graves' ophthalmopathy. Each CDR3 is given with its conserved first and last residue. Fields, in order: J gene, D gene, clone size, V gene, CDR3 DNA, CDR3 protein. A D gene is named only where the DNA matches it firmly. For some rows the clone size is stated as once, few or many, or as a class when expanded; others skip it.

>TRBJ1-1|.|.|TRBV28
TGTGCCAGCAGTTTACAGGTGATCACTGAAGCTTTCTTT
CASSLQVITEAFF
>TRBJ2-5|.|many|TRBV2
TGTGCCAGCACGATGATACGACAGCAAGAGACCCAGTACTTC
CASTMIRQQETQYF
>TRBJ2-7|TRBD2|.|TRBV5-1
TGCGCCAGCAGCTTGGAACCGACTAGCGGGATCTACGAGCAGCACTTC
CASSLEPTSGIYEQHF
>TRBJ2-5|TRBD2|.|TRBV25-1
TGTGCCAGCAGCACCAGGACTAGCGGGGTCCAAGAGACCCAGTACTTC
CASSTRTSGVQETQYF
>TRBJ2-7|TRBD2|few|TRBV20-1
TGCAGTGCTAGGGGCCAGCGGGGGGACGCTTCCTACGAGCAGTACTTC
CSARGQRGDASYEQYF
>TRBJ1-2|.|many|TRBV29-1
TGCAGCGTTGGAAGGGGCGCGGACTATGGCTACACCTTC
CSVGRGADYGYTF
>TRBJ2-7|TRBD1|.|TRBV29-1
TGCAGCGCTGGACAGGGGGCGTTTGAGCAGTACTTC
CSAGQGAFEQYF
>TRBJ1-2|.|.|TRBV29-1
TGCAGCCATGTCACACCCTTAGATGGCTACACCTTC
CSHVTPLDGYTF
>TRBJ1-4|.|.|TRBV29-1
TGCAGCGTTCAGAGAGGGGGAAATGAAAAACTGTTTTTT
CSVQRGGNEKLFF
>TRBJ2-2|TRBD2|.|TRBV7-6
TGTGCCAGAGGGAGTAAAAGCGGGAAGAACACCGGGGAGCTGTTTTTT
CARGSKSGKNTGELFF
>TRBJ1-2|TRBD1|few|TRBV10-3
TGTGCCATCAGTGAGACCTTTCAGACAGGGCACTATGGCTACACCTTC
CAISETFQTGHYGYTF
>TRBJ1-2|.|many|TRBV11-1
TGTGCCAGCAGCCACTCCCGACGTACCGCCGAAACCTTC
CASSHSRRTAETF
>TRBJ2-2|TRBD2|.|TRBV7-2
TGTGCCAGCAGCTTAGCGGGAGGGCCGGTCGGGGAGCTGTTTTTT
CASSLAGGPVGELFF
>TRBJ1-5|.|many|TRBV7-9
TGTGCCAGCAGCCGAACGGGGAGTCGTAGCAATCAGCCCCAGCATTTT
CASSRTGSRSNQPQHF
>TRBJ2-6|.|many|TRBV7-6
TGTGCCAGCAGCGCCACGACAGGCTCTGGGGCCAACGTCCTGACTTTC
CASSATTGSGANVLTF
>TRBJ1-2|TRBD1|many|TRBV7-9
TGTGCCAGCAGCTTGGAGACAGGGCTTCTCGGTGGCTACACCTTC
CASSLETGLLGGYTF
>TRBJ1-2|.|.|TRBV12-5
TGTGCTAGTGGAATCGACGACTCCTATGGCTACACCTTC
CASGIDDSYGYTF
>TRBJ1-4|.|.|TRBV7-6
TGTGCCAGCAGTCGTGGGACACCGTACTCTAATGAAAAACTGTTTTTT
CASSRGTPYSNEKLFF
>TRBJ2-5|.|few|TRBV20-1
TGCAGTGCTATCGTCCGGGAGACCCAGTACTTC
CSAIVRETQYF
>TRBJ2-2|.|.|TRBV25-1
TGTGCCAGCAGCAGGGACTCGGTCGGAGGGGAGCTGTTTTTT
CASSRDSVGGELFF
>TRBJ2-6|.|few|TRBV4-1
TGCGCCAGCAGCCAAGAGGACAGTGGCGGATCTGGGGCCAACGTCCTGACTTTC
CASSQEDSGGSGANVLTF
>TRBJ1-2|.|.|TRBV2
TGTGCCAGCAGTGAATGGGTGGGGTATGGCTACACCTTC
CASSEWVGYGYTF
>TRBJ2-7|.|many|TRBV11-2
TGTGCCAGCAGCTTAGGATTGGACTACGAGCAGTACTTC
CASSLGLDYEQYF
>TRBJ2-7|TRBD2|.|TRBV7-9
TGTGCCAGCAGCTTAGTGGGGGACTACAGCTACGAGCAGTACTTC
CASSLVGDYSYEQYF
>TRBJ1-3|.|few|TRBV27
TGTGCCAGCAAAGGCAGACTCTCTGGAAACACCATATATTTT
CASKGRLSGNTIYF
>TRBJ1-1|.|.|TRBV10-3
TGTGCCATCAGTGAGTCGGGGGTCCTGGACACTGAAGCTTTCTTT
CAISESGVLDTEAFF
>TRBJ1-5|.|.|TRBV24-1
TGCGCCACCAGTGATGGTCGAAAAAGCAGAAGCAAACAGCCCCAGCATTTT
CATSDGRKSRSKQPQHF
>TRBJ2-7|.|.|TRBV14
TGTGCCAGCAGCCCCTCGATGGGGATCTCCTACGAGCAGTACTTC
CASSPSMGISYEQYF
>TRBJ1-5|.|.|TRBV24-1
TGTGCCAGCAGGACAACAGTTAGCAATCAGCCCCAGCATTTT
CASRTTVSNQPQHF
>TRBJ1-1|TRBD1|.|TRBV6-6
TGTGCCAGCAGGCTACCCAGGGGGAGGAACACTGAAGCTTTCTTT
CASRLPRGRNTEAFF
>TRBJ1-5|.|few|TRBV2
TGTGCCAGCAGTGTCTCCTATAGCAATCAGCCCCAGCATTTT
CASSVSYSNQPQHF
>TRBJ1-1|.|.|TRBV6-1
TGTGCCAGCAGTCGGACACGGGAAGCTTTCTTT
CASSRTREAFF
>TRBJ2-7|TRBD1|.|TRBV4-1
TGCGCCAGCGCCGGGACAGGGATCGACGAGCGGTACTTC
CASAGTGIDERYF
>TRBJ1-6|.|.|TRBV9
TGTGCCAGCAGCCCAGCCGCAGGAGATTCACCCCTCCACTTT
CASSPAAGDSPLHF
>TRBJ1-1|TRBD1|.|TRBV25-1
TGTGCCAGCAGTGGGACAGGGGTTGGGAACACTGAAGCTTTCTTT
CASSGTGVGNTEAFF
>TRBJ2-7|TRBD1|.|TRBV25-1
TGTGCCAGCAGTATAAGACAGGGAACTTACGAGCAGTACTTC
CASSIRQGTYEQYF
>TRBJ2-7|.|.|TRBV24-1
TGTGCCACCAGTGATCTTGTGGCAGGAGGGTGGGAGCAGTACTTC
CATSDLVAGGWEQYF
>TRBJ2-2|.|.|TRBV25-1
TGTGCCAGCAGTGCTAGACGGGACACCGGGGAGCTGTTTTTT
CASSARRDTGELFF
>TRBJ2-5|TRBD2|.|TRBV7-9
TGTGCCACCAGAGCGGGAGAACGAGAGACCCAGTACTTC
CATRAGERETQYF
>TRBJ1-5|TRBD1|.|TRBV24-1
TGTGCCAGCTCACAGGGGGAAAATCAGCCCCAGCATTTT
CASSQGENQPQHF
>TRBJ1-3|.|once|TRBV25-1
TGTGCCAGCTCACAAACGGACAGCCTCTCTGGAAACACCATATATTTT
CASSQTDSLSGNTIYF
>TRBJ2-7|.|.|TRBV20-1
TGCAGTGCTAGAGAGGGGTACCCGAGACAGTCCTCCTACGAGCAGTACTTC
CSAREGYPRQSSYEQYF
>TRBJ2-2|.|few|TRBV7-9
TGTGCCAGCAGCTCCCAGAGAGCGAACACCGGGGAGCTGTTTTTT
CASSSQRANTGELFF
>TRBJ2-5|TRBD2|few|TRBV9
TGTGCCAGCAGTGAATCGGGTTCGGGGGGTCAAGAGACCCAGTACTTC
CASSESGSGGQETQYF
>TRBJ1-6|.|.|TRBV4-3
TGCGCCGAAGGGGAATCACCCCTCCACTTT
CAEGESPLHF
>TRBJ2-7|.|.|TRBV10-3
TGTGCCAGCAGCCGCTACGGACAGACCAGTAATTACGAGCAGTACTTC
CASSRYGQTSNYEQYF
>TRBJ1-1|TRBD1|.|TRBV20-1
TGCAGTGCTAGACAGGGGGCGTTCACTGAAGCTTTCTTT
CSARQGAFTEAFF
>TRBJ1-5|TRBD1|few|TRBV24-1
TGTGCCAGCAGTGAAAGAAGGACAGGGGCCTGGGGGAGCAATCAGCCCCAGCATTTT
CASSERRTGAWGSNQPQHF
>TRBJ2-7|.|.|TRBV2
TGTGCCAGCAGGCTCCCCGGGACAACACACGAGCAGTACTTC
CASRLPGTTHEQYF
>TRBJ2-3|TRBD2|.|TRBV29-1
TGCAGCGCCGAAGCGGGGACCACAGATACGCAGTATTTT
CSAEAGTTDTQYF
>TRBJ1-2|.|.|TRBV29-1
TGCAGCTTGGTGGGGACGGAGGGCTACACCTTC
CSLVGTEGYTF
>TRBJ1-1|.|many|TRBV29-1
TGCAGCGTTGAAGTGGGCGGGAACACTGAAGCTTTCTTT
CSVEVGGNTEAFF